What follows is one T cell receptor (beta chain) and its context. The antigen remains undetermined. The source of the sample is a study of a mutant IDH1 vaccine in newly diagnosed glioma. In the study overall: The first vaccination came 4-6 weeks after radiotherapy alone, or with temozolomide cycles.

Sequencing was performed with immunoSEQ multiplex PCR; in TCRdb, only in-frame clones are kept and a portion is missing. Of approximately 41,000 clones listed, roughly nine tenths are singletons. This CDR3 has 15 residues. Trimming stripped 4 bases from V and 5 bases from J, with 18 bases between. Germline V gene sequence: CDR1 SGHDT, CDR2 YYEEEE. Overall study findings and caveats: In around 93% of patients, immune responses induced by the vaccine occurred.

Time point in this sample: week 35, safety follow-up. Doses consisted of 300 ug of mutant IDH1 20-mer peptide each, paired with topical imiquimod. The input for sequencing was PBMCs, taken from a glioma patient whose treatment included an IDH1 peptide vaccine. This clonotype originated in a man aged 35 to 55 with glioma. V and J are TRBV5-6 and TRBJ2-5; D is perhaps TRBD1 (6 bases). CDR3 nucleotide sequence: TGTGCCAGCAGCCTGTTAGCAGGGGCAGGGGAGACCCAGTACTTC. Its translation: CASSLLAGAGETQYF.